This T cell receptor (beta chain) was obtained from a study of CD8 T cells in Susac syndrome. Whole-study findings and limits: The relatively small number of individuals in the TCR sequencing and HLA analysis was acknowledged by the study.

Reverse transcription of about 0.45 to 1 ug RNA was carried out with random hexamers. TCRdb called the immunoSEQ multiplex PCR reads again in MiXCR, with one record for every CDR3 protein. The sample carries around 200,000 distinct CDR3 sequences, 90% to 95% recorded once. Germline V gene lookup returns CDR1 MGHRA and CDR2 YSYEKL. The J segment lost 4 bases and the V segment lost 0 bases, leaving 10 bases of the junction unmatched. The CDR3 totals 17 residues. Blood CD8+ and CD4+ T cells underwent high-throughput TCR beta sequencing. While CD8+ and CD4+ T cells were isolated negatively, TEMRA cells were enriched by FACS. With regard to this clonotype: Its antigen is undetermined.

This TCR was recovered from a human donor in good health. The sequenced material came from CD4+ T cells from PBMCs. The chain uses TRBV4-1 and TRBJ2-3; TRBD2 aligns across 7 bases. CDR3 residues: CASSQDLYGRRSDTQYF. CDR3 sequence (DNA): TGCGCCAGCAGCCAAGATTTGTACGGGAGGCGCTCAGATACGCAGTATTTT.